The 19 T cell receptor beta chains below come from one sample, sequenced in a study of regulatory T cells in long-lasting Graves disease. The authors built TCR beta libraries using iRepertoire HTBI primers and Arm-PCR of CDR3 regions. Using its own MiXCR run on the multiplex PCR reads, TCRdb lists one record per CDR3 protein. The data contain under 800,000 distinct CDR3 sequences, under 20% of them singletons. Stated time point: newly diagnosed GD, antithyroid drugs for less than 3 months. After RNA was extracted from PBMCs, the TCR library was made from it. The same data also went into a second study, on T cells in Graves' hyperthyroidism and ophthalmopathy.

The sample in question was peripheral blood mononuclear cells (PBMCs), obtained at new diagnosis, from a patient treated with antithyroid drugs. The origin of the receptors is a woman younger than 45 with Graves disease.

This clonotype was counted ten times or more. CDR3 sequence (DNA): TGCAGCGTTGGTACCCTTGGATACGAGCAGTACTTC. It encodes CSVGTLGYEQYF. The rearrangement uses TRBV29-1 and TRBJ2-7; D ambiguous. Per the germline V gene, CDR1 is SQVTM and CDR2 is ANQGSEA. The V gene lost 4 bases and the J gene lost 4 bases, with 11 bases spanning the gap. CDR3 size: 12 residues.

This clonotype was counted a few times. The chain links TRBV4-2 to TRBJ2-7; D possibly corresponds to TRBD1 (6 bases). The CDR3 sequence is 13 residues long. Germline CDR1 and CDR2: LGHNA and YNFKEQ. V lost 4 bases and J 4 bases, leaving 11 bases between the germline ends. The CDR3 sequence is CASSRGPDYEQYF. The DNA for the CDR3 is TGTGCCAGCAGCCGGGGGCCCGATTACGAGCAGTACTTC.

This clonotype appeared a few times. V is TRBV6-1 and J is TRBJ2-5, with D possibly TRBD1 on 5 matching bases. The CDR3 totals 15 residues. In germline, CDR1 is MNHNS, CDR2 SASEGT. Trimming removed 7 bases from V and 5 bases from J, with 20 bases in between. The CDR3 DNA sequence: TGTGCCAGCACCTCTTCCGTCGTAGCAGGGGAGACCCAGTACTTC. Residues: CASTSSVVAGETQYF.

This clonotype has a single count. The gene calls are TRBV5-4 and TRBJ1-1; tentative D call: TRBD1 (6 bases). Deletions cut 4 bases from V and 3 bases from J, with 22 bases between. CDR1 SGHNT and CDR2 YYREEE come from the germline V gene (reference sequence). CDR3 length: 17 amino acids. CDR3 sequence: CASSGTWGQIGYTEAFF. The CDR3 nucleotides are TGTGCCAGCAGCGGCACCTGGGGGCAAATTGGGTACACTGAAGCTTTCTTT.

The chain combines TRBV13 with TRBJ1-3, with D possibly TRBD1 on 6 matching bases. Germline assignment: CDR1 PRHDT and CDR2 FYEKMQ (reference sequence). The CDR3 contains 13 residues. V lost 10 bases and J 0 bases, leaving 10 bases between the germline ends. The CDR3, as DNA: TGTGCCACCGGACAGTACTCTGGAAACACCATATATTTT. It is translated as CATGQYSGNTIYF. The variable domain in full, completed from reference TRBV13 and TRBJ1-3, reads AAGVIQSPRHLIKEKRETATLKCYPIPRHDTVYWYQQGPGQDPQFLISFYEKMQSDKGSIPDRFSAQQFSDYHSELNMSSLELGDSALYFCATGQYSGNTIYFGEGSWLTVV.

The genes are TRBV11-2 and TRBJ2-2; TRBD2 matches at 15 bases. The CDR3 contains 14 residues. CDR1 is SGHAT, CDR2 FQNNGV, per germline. The ends lost 5 bases at V and 13 bases at J; junction bases unmatched: 5. The DNA of the CDR3 is TGTGCCAGCAGCCCAGGACTAGCGGGGGGGCGGCTGTTTTTT. It translates to CASSPGLAGGRLFF.

The chain is built from TRBV6-5 and TRBJ2-5; D not resolved. CDR3 length: 14 amino acids. V gave up 0 bases and J gave up 5 bases, with 10 bases separating them. CDR1 MNHEY and CDR2 SVGAGI come from the germline V gene. The CDR3 protein is CASSYSKVLETQYF. In nucleotides, the CDR3 is TGTGCCAGCAGTTACTCGAAAGTTTTGGAGACCCAGTACTTC.

The chain uses TRBV6-5 and TRBJ2-7; the D gene is possibly TRBD2 (5 bases). V was pared by 1 base and J by 3 bases, with 10 bases between. From germline, CDR1 is MNHEY and CDR2 SVGAGI. This CDR3 is 14 amino acids long. This CDR3 is CASSYYGKVYEQYF. CDR3 nucleotide sequence: TGTGCCAGCAGTTACTACGGGAAGGTCTACGAGCAGTACTTC.

This clonotype was observed a handful of times. V is TRBV24-1 and J is TRBJ1-5; no definite D call. The CDR3 totals 14 residues. The V gene lost 4 bases and the J gene lost 9 bases, with 15 bases spanning the gap. The germline CDR1 and CDR2 sequences are KGHDR and SFDVKD. CDR3 in DNA: TGTGCCACCAGTGACCAAAAACCACCTCCGCCCCAGCATTTT. This gives the protein CATSDQKPPPPQHF.

This clonotype showed up just a few times. V is TRBV27 and J is TRBJ2-3; 7 nucleotides line up with TRBD2. Germline CDR1 is MNHEY and CDR2 is SMNVEV (reference sequence). The trim removed 3 bases at V and 1 base at J, leaving 4 bases unmatched. The CDR3 spans 15 residues. The CDR3 DNA is TGTGCCAGCAGTTTCATCAGCGGGGGCACAGATACGCAGTATTTT. The encoded protein is CASSFISGGTDTQYF.

This clonotype showed up just a few times. The chain has TRBV6-2 or TRBV6-3 and TRBJ1-6; maybe TRBD1 (5 bases). CDR3 length: 16 amino acids. Looked up from germline, CDR1 is MNHEY and CDR2 is SVGEGT. V lost 2 bases and J lost 10, with 18 bases in between. The CDR3 nucleotides are TGTGCCAGCAGTTACCGAAGTCACCGCCAGGGCTCACCCCTCCACTTT. It specifies CASSYRSHRQGSPLHF.

This clonotype was picked up many times. This chain joins TRBV6-1 and TRBJ1-5, with D unclear. Trimming removed 7 bases from V and 3 bases from J, with 4 bases in between. Germline V gives CDR1 MNHNS, CDR2 SASEGT. This CDR3 has 11 amino acids. CDR3 region: CASNNNQPQHF. CDR3 bases: TGTGCCAGCAACAACAATCAGCCCCAGCATTTT.

This clonotype appeared a single time. Since a much larger clone is just one base distant, this may be a read error. The rearrangement uses TRBV6-1 and TRBJ2-3; 9 bases agree with TRBD2. The CDR3 sequence is 14 residues long. Germline V gene lookup returns CDR1 MNHNS and CDR2 SASEGT. CDR3 amino acids: CSSRPGLASGTQYF. CDR3 in DNA: TGTTCCAGCAGACCGGGACTAGCTAGTGGTACGCAGTATTTT.

The V and J genes are TRBV18 and TRBJ1-5; unclear D gene. Germline V gives CDR1 KGHSH, CDR2 LQKENI. Trimming left V 1 base short and J 3 bases short, with 16 bases between. The CDR3 is 17 amino acids. In nucleotides, the CDR3 is TGTGCCAGCTCACCACGTCAATCGGCCGGCACCAATCAGCCCCAGCATTTT. Protein product: CASSPRQSAGTNQPQHF.

This clonotype showed up many times. This rearrangement joins TRBV15 to TRBJ2-1; D may correspond to TRBD1 or TRBD2 (7 bases each). Per the germline V gene, CDR1 is LNHNV and CDR2 is YYDKDF (reference sequence). The CDR3 loop spans 16 amino acids. The V end was cut by 7 bases, the J end by 7 bases, with 23 bases between. CDR3 coding DNA: TGTGCCACCAAACCCCTAGGGGGCGGGAGACCGAATGAGCAGTTCTTC. Translation: CATKPLGGGRPNEQFF.

This clonotype was found many times. V and J are TRBV28 and TRBJ2-3; 12 nucleotides align to TRBD2. Germline V gene sequence: CDR1 MDHEN, CDR2 SYDVKM. J was trimmed by 6 bases and V by 7 bases; bases with no gene match: 8. The CDR3 has 15 residues. CDR3 DNA: TGTGCCAGCACCCGACTAGCGGGAGTCTCTGATACGCAGTATTTT. Its translation: CASTRLAGVSDTQYF.

This clonotype was counted many times. The CDR3 DNA reads as TGTGCCAGCAGCTTAGTGCCCACAGGGTATCGGCGGGGGACTGAAGCTTTCTTT. Translating gives CASSLVPTGYRRGTEAFF. The gene calls are TRBV7-9 and TRBJ1-1, with D maybe TRBD1 (6 bases). V lost 1 base to trimming and J lost 5 bases, with 23 bases between them. CDR1 and CDR2 from the germline V gene are SEHNR and FQNEAQ (reference sequence). The CDR3 covers 18 residues.

This clonotype was detected ten times or more. The CDR3 region is CASASAGGAFF. DNA of the CDR3: TGTGCCAGCGCGTCAGCGGGGGGCGCTTTCTTT. The rearrangement joins TRBV2 to TRBJ1-1; the D gene is possibly TRBD1 (6 bases). V gave up 8 bases and J gave up 11 bases, with 15 bases separating them. The CDR3 length is 11 residues. Germline V gene lookup returns CDR1 SNHLY and CDR2 FYNNEI.

A note on this clonotype: A read error is possible here, since a much larger clone lies one base away. The chain combines TRBV5-4 with TRBJ1-1; the match to TRBD1 covers 7 bases. Germline V gives CDR1 SGHNT, CDR2 YYREEE (reference sequence). The J segment lost 4 bases and the V segment lost 2 bases, leaving 5 bases of the junction unmatched. The CDR3 loop spans 14 amino acids. The CDR3 bases are TGTGCCAGCAGCTTAAAGGGGGCTGGCACTGAAGCTTTCTTT. Translated, it gives CASSLKGAGTEAFF.